The 13 T cell receptor beta chains in this list originate from one sample, sequenced in a study of identical twins. TCRdb processed the 5' RACE reads anew with MiXCR; each CDR3 protein has one entry. The sample records more than 350,000 distinct CDR3 sequences, roughly 9% being singletons. Sequencing was performed on naive T cells sorted from blood. The receptors were gathered from a woman aged 45 to 65 in good health.

This rearrangement joins TRBV5-6 to TRBJ2-7; D could derive from TRBD1 or TRBD2 (5 bases each). Germline CDR1 and CDR2: SGHDT and YYEEEE. The CDR3 covers 15 residues. V lost 3 bases to trimming and J lost 0 bases, with 13 bases between them. In nucleotides, the CDR3 is TGTGCCAGCAGCTCTCCGGGACGCCTCTCCTACGAGCAGTACTTC. This encodes CASSSPGRLSYEQYF.

Only a few counts were recorded for this clonotype. The J gene is TRBJ1-1, the V gene TRBV3-1; weak D call: TRBD1 (6 bases). Trimming took 3 bases from V and 10 from J, leaving 18 bases between them. This CDR3 contains 14 residues. Per the germline V gene, CDR1 is LGHDT and CDR2 is YNNKEL (reference sequence). This CDR3 is CASSQAGAYDGAFF. The CDR3 DNA reads TGTGCCAGCAGCCAGGCGGGGGCGTATGATGGAGCTTTCTTT.

This clonotype was seen many times. V usage is TRBV9 and J usage is TRBJ2-1; D possibly uses TRBD1 or TRBD2 (6 bases each). Deletions cut 5 bases from V and 6 bases from J, with 18 bases between. Germline V gene lookup returns CDR1 SGDLS and CDR2 YYNGEE. The CDR3 runs 15 residues. CDR3 nucleotides: TGTGCCAGCAGGCCGACGGGGGCGGATGGCAATGAGCAGTTCTTC. This translates into CASRPTGADGNEQFF.

The sample holds many counts of this clonotype. The chain joins TRBV12-3 or TRBV12-4 to TRBJ1-1; D remains ambiguous. This CDR3 comprises 13 residues. Trimming left V 2 bases short and J 0 bases short, with 4 bases between. The CDR3, as DNA: TGTGCCAGCAGTTTAAAGTTGAACACTGAAGCTTTCTTT. Translation gives CASSLKLNTEAFF.

The CDR3 DNA sequence: TGTGCCAGCAGTTTTACAGACCTCTATGGCTACACCTTC. This gives the protein CASSFTDLYGYTF. The rearrangement links TRBV12-3 or TRBV12-4 to TRBJ1-2; no firm D call. The V and J ends lost 3 bases and 4 bases respectively, with 9 bases between them. CDR3 length: 13 amino acids.

The chain uses TRBV3-1 and TRBJ2-1, with D unresolved. There are 14 residues in the CDR3. V was clipped by 0 bases and J by 15 bases, with 18 bases between them. Germline V gives CDR1 LGHDT, CDR2 YNNKEL (reference sequence). The CDR3 bases are TGTGCCAGCAGCCAAGATCTCCTCACCCAGCAGTTGTTCTTC. Its protein is CASSQDLLTQQLFF.

This chain uses TRBV11-2 with TRBJ2-2; 8 bases fit TRBD2. The CDR3 covers 16 residues. V trimming: 4 bases; J trimming: 3 bases; junction bases outside the gene matches: 7. Germline loops: CDR1 SGHAT, CDR2 FQNNGV. The CDR3 region has the DNA TGTGCCAGCAGCTACCGGAGTAGCGGGGACACCGGGGAGCTGTTTTTT. Translating it yields CASSYRSSGDTGELFF.

This sequence joins TRBV5-1 and TRBJ2-2; D not resolved. V was clipped by 4 bases and J by 3 bases, with 7 bases between them. The CDR3 loop spans 13 amino acids. Germline V gives CDR1 SGHRS, CDR2 YFSETQ. The CDR3 DNA reads TGCGCCAGCAGCCAATCTGACACCGGGGAGCTGTTTTTT. Amino acid sequence: CASSQSDTGELFF.

This clonotype has only a few counts. The chain employs TRBV11-2 and TRBJ2-6, with D maybe TRBD2 (5 bases). The CDR3 loop spans 14 amino acids. CDR1 is SGHAT and CDR2 is FQNNGV in the germline V gene. Between the trimmed V and J ends, which lost 8 bases and 1 base, there was a span of 9 bases. Here the CDR3 DNA reads TGTGCCAGCCAGGAGGATTCTGGGGCCAACGTCCTGACTTTC. Translating gives CASQEDSGANVLTF.

This chain uses TRBV7-8 with TRBJ1-2; D may be TRBD1 (5 bases). V dropped 5 bases and J dropped 8 bases, with 21 bases sitting between them. This CDR3 comprises 15 residues. Germline lookup yields CDR1 SGHVS and CDR2 FQNEAQ. DNA for the CDR3: TGTGCCAGCAGCCGGGGCTTAGTCGAGCCGGAGGGCTACACCTTC. It codes for CASSRGLVEPEGYTF.

This clonotype occurred many times. The genes are TRBV5-5 and TRBJ1-5; maybe TRBD1 (5 bases). V lost 1 base to trimming and J lost 4 bases, with 12 bases between them. Per the germline V gene, CDR1 is SGHKS and CDR2 is YYEKEE (reference sequence). CDR3 length equals 15 residues. The chain's CDR3 is CASSLYTGGNQPQHF. In DNA form, the CDR3 reads TGTGCCAGCAGCTTGTACACAGGAGGGAATCAGCCCCAGCATTTT.

This chain joins TRBV5-1 and TRBJ1-1; weak D call: TRBD1 (6 bases). V lost 8 bases and J 1 base, leaving 12 bases between the germline ends. The CDR3 consists of 13 residues. Germline CDR1 reads SGHRS; CDR2 reads YFSETQ. The CDR3 protein is CASEGDGNTEAFF. Written as DNA, the CDR3 is TGCGCCAGTGAGGGGGACGGGAACACTGAAGCTTTCTTT.

This clonotype was counted at least ten times. The chain joins TRBV12-3 or TRBV12-4 to TRBJ2-1; 12 bases agree with TRBD2. The CDR3 length is 14 residues. V lost 6 bases to trimming and J lost 9 bases; unmatched junction nucleotides: 6. As DNA, the CDR3 is TGTGCCAGCAGGACTAGCGGGAGAGGAGGTGAGCAGTTCTTC. Translating gives CASRTSGRGGEQFF.